Given below is one T cell receptor beta chain in context. This specimen belongs to a study of blood T cell repertoires in COVID-19. Overall study: Donors in the United States, Italy and Spain gave samples during acute or convalescent COVID-19. T cells, B-cell-depleted T cells, or PBMCs provided the cDNA or gDNA that served as material.

Recruited during active infection, patients (from Seattle) were subsequently followed longitudinally. Authors' data handling: For nucleated cells, counts were estimated from reference gene primer amplification. Libraries were prepared by immunoSEQ multiplex PCR; TCRdb keeps only in-frame clonotypes and omits some of them. V, J and clone size derive from that table, while D and trimming were established from the DNA sequence. This table holds about 92,000 clones, roughly 85% found once. J lost 6 bases, V lost 4 bases, and 0 bases had no gene match. Germline V lookup: CDR1 DFQATT, CDR2 SNEGSKA (reference sequence). The CDR3 has 11 amino acids.

The chain recombines TRBV20-1 with TRBJ1-2, with 9 bases lining up with TRBD1. Source material: peripheral blood. This clonotype was sampled from a woman in her fifties or sixties with COVID-19, enrolled during active disease. The CDR3 reads CSANRGHGYTF. The DNA for the CDR3 is TGCAGTGCTAACAGGGGGCATGGCTACACCTTC.